This T cell receptor beta chain is drawn from a study of blood T cell repertoires in COVID-19. Study background: The cDNA or gDNA used as material had been derived from T cells, B-cell-depleted T cells, or PBMCs.

Study processing details: Amplification of reference gene primers provided the estimated nucleated cell counts. The data were produced by immunoSEQ multiplex PCR, yet TCRdb's version contains in-frame clones alone and is incomplete. From that table come the V and J calls and clone size; the DNA was used to work out D and trimming. This sample has over 200,000 clones, with more than 80% found just once. The count of this clone is one. The CDR3 is 15 amino acids. Unmatched junction bases numbered 9, after V lost 4 bases and J lost 4 bases. CDR1 GTSNPN and CDR2 SVGIG come from the germline V gene (reference sequence).

This chain uses TRBV30 with TRBJ2-3; TRBD1 agrees at 9 bases. The sequenced sample consisted of peripheral blood. The clonotype was recovered from a woman between 25 and 40 years old with COVID-19, enrolled during active disease. The CDR3 loop reads CAWTANRGPADTQYF. CDR3 DNA: TGTGCCTGGACTGCGAACAGGGGGCCAGCAGATACGCAGTATTTT.